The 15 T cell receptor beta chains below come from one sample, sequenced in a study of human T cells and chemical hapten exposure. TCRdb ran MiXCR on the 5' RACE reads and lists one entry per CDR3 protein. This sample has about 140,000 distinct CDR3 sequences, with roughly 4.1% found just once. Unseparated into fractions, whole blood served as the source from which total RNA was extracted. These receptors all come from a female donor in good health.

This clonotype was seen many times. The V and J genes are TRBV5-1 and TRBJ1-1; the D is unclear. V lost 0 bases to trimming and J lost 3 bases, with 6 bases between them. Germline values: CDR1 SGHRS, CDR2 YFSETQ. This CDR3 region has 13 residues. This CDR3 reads CASSLEQDTEAFF. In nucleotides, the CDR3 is TGCGCCAGCAGCTTGGAGCAGGACACTGAAGCTTTCTTT.

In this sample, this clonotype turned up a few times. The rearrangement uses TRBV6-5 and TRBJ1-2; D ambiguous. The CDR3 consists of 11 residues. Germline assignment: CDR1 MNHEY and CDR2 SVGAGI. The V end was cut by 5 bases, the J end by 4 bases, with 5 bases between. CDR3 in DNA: TGTGCCAGCAGTGGAATCTATGGCTACACCTTC. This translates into CASSGIYGYTF.

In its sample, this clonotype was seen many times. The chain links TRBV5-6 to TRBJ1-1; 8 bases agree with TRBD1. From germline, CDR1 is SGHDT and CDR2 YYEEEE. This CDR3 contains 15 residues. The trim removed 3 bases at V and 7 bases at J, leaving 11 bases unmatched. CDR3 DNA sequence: TGTGCCAGCAGCTGGTGGGGCAGGGGGCTCCATGAAGCTTTCTTT. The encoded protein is CASSWWGRGLHEAFF.

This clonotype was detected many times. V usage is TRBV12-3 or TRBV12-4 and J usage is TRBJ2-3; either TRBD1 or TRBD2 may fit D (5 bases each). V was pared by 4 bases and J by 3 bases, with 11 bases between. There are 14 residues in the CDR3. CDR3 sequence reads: CASSSTGATDTQYF. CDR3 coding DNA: TGTGCCAGCAGTTCCACCGGGGCTACAGATACGCAGTATTTT.

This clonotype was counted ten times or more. DNA for the CDR3: TGTGCCAGCAGCCTGTTGGACAGTCAGAATCAGCCCCAGCATTTT. It codes for CASSLLDSQNQPQHF. The rearrangement uses TRBV7-2 and TRBJ1-5; maybe TRBD1 (6 bases). This CDR3 contains 15 residues. V shed 5 bases and J shed 4 bases, with 15 bases lying between them. CDR1 and CDR2 (germline): SGHTA, FQGNSA.

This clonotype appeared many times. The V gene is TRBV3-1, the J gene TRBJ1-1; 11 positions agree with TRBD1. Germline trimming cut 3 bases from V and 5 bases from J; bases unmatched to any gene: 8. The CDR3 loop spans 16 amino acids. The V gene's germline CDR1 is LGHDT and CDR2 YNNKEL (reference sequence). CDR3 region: CASSHPRTGGRTEAFF. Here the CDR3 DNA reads TGTGCCAGCAGCCATCCTCGGACAGGGGGCCGAACTGAAGCTTTCTTT.

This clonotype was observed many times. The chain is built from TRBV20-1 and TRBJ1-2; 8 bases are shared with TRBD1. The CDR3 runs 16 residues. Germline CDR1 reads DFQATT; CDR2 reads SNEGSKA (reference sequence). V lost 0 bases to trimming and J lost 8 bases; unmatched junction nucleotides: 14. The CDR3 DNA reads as TGCAGTGCTAGAGAACCCAGGACAGGGAGCCTCTGGGGCTACACCTTC. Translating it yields CSAREPRTGSLWGYTF.

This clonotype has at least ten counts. This CDR3 is CASSESQANTEAFF. CDR3 DNA: TGTGCCAGCTCAGAAAGTCAGGCGAACACTGAAGCTTTCTTT. The chain is built from TRBV18 and TRBJ1-1, with no clear D. V was shortened by 5 bases and J by 1 base, with 11 bases between the two germline ends. CDR1 and CDR2 from the germline V gene are KGHSH and LQKENI. This CDR3 has 14 residues.

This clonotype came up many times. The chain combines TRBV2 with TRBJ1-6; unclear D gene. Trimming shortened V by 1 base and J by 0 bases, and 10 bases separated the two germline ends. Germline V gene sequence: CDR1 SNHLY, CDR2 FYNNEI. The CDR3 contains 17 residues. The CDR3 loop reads CASSEEQSLSYNSPLHF. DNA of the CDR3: TGTGCCAGCAGTGAAGAACAGTCCCTCTCCTATAATTCACCCCTCCACTTT.

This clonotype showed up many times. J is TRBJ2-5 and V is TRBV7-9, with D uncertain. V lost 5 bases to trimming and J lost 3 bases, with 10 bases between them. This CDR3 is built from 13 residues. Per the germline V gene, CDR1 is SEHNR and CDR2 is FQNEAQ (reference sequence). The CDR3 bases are TGTGCCAGCAGCCGCTCGTCAAAAGAGACCCAGTACTTC. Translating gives CASSRSSKETQYF.

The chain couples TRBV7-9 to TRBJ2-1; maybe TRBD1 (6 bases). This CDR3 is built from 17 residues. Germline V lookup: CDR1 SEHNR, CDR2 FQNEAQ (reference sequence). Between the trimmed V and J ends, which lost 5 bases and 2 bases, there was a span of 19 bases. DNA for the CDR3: TGTGCCAGCAGCGGGATGGTTCTGGGGGCCCCCTACAATGAGCAGTTCTTC. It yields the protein CASSGMVLGAPYNEQFF.

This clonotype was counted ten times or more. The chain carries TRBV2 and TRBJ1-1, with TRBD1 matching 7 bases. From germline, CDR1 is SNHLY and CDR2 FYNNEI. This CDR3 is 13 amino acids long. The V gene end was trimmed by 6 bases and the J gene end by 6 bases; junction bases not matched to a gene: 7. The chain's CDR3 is CASSTDRVAEAFF. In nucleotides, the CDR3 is TGTGCCAGCAGCACTGACAGGGTGGCTGAAGCTTTCTTT.

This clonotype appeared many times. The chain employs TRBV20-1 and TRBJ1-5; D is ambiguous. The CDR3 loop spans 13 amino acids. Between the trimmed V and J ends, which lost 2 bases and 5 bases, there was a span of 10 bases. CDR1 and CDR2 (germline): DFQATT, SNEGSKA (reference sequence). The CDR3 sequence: CSARYRRDQPQHF. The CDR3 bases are TGCAGTGCTAGATACCGACGGGATCAGCCCCAGCATTTT.

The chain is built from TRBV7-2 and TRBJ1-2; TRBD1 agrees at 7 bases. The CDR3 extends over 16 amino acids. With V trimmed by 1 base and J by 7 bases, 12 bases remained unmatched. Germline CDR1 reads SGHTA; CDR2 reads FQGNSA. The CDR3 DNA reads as TGTGCCAGCAGCTTAGGGAGGGGGCAGGGCTCGTCTGGCTACACCTTC. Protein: CASSLGRGQGSSGYTF. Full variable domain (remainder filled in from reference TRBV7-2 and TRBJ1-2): GAGVSQSPSNKVTEKGKDVELRCDPISGHTALYWYRQSLGQGLEFLIYFQGNSAPDKSGLPSDRFSAERTGGSVSTLTIQRTQQEDSAVYLCASSLGRGQGSSGYTFGSGTRLTVV.

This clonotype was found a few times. CDR3 sequence (DNA): TGCGCCAGCAGCTTAGTATCGGGGGTGAACACTGAAGCTTTCTTT. This translates into CASSLVSGVNTEAFF. The chain recombines TRBV5-1 with TRBJ1-1, with a possible D match to TRBD1 (5 bases). Germline V lookup: CDR1 SGHRS, CDR2 YFSETQ. Trimming removed 2 bases at V and 0 bases at J, with 11 bases between. The CDR3 is 15 amino acids.